This T cell receptor beta chain was sequenced in a study of blood T cell repertoires in COVID-19. Overall study context: Italy, Spain and the United States were the sources of the convalescent and acute COVID-19 samples.

Clones were read by immunoSEQ multiplex PCR, and TCRdb kept only the in-frame ones, dropping some. The table has about 130,000 clones, 65% to 90% seen once; the top ten hold 25% to 30%. The CDR3 has 13 amino acids. CDR1 is MNHEY and CDR2 is SMNVEV in the germline V gene (reference sequence). Germline trimming cut 6 bases from V and 6 bases from J; bases unmatched to any gene: 2. The rearrangement uses TRBV27 and TRBJ2-1; TRBD1 matches 10 bases. Sequenced sample: peripheral blood. The sequence was obtained from a woman older than 75 with acute or convalescent COVID-19. The CDR3 is CASRRTGGNEQFF. In nucleotides, the CDR3 is TGTGCCAGCAGACGGACAGGGGGCAATGAGCAGTTCTTC.